This T cell receptor beta chain was profiled in a study of T cell repertoires in cytomegalovirus infection. Turning to the study itself: CMV infection and matching HLA type were both indicated by public TCR beta signatures.

One entry per CDR3 protein, called by TCRdb with MiXCR from the reads. The data contain some 300,000 distinct CDR3 sequences, about 8.8% of them singletons. This clonotype was picked up many times. Its antigen is still unknown. General study results and limits: Summed frequency of shared TCR beta families picked out CMV carriers who also had the relevant HLA. Clonotypes of TCR beta that were HLA-C-restricted and CMV-specific dominated the ex vivo response.

The TCR was taken from a human donor in good health (CMV status not recorded). Some clones in this sample may be carry-over from other donors' samples. Sequencing was carried out using PBMCs.

The CDR3 nucleotides are TGTGCCAGCTCACCTGACTATTACAATGAGCAGTTCTTC. Its protein product is CASSPDYYNEQFF. The chain recombines TRBV18 with TRBJ2-1; perhaps TRBD2 as D (5 bases). The CDR3 covers 13 residues. From germline, CDR1 is KGHSH and CDR2 LQKENI. V lost 3 bases and J lost 4, with 7 bases in between.